Listed here is a single T cell receptor (beta chain). Its antigen remains unidentified. This sample was taken from a study of untreated major depressive disorder. Study-level points and caveats: TRBV05-01 (Vbeta 5.1) usage was higher in CD4+ T cells of depressed patients than controls.

This CDR3 region has 18 residues. Trimming cost V 3 bases and J 0 bases; bases outside gene matches: 8. CDR1 SGHTA and CDR2 FQGNSA come from the germline V gene. The data were produced by immunoSEQ multiplex PCR, yet TCRdb's version contains in-frame clones alone and is incomplete. The table has approximately 12,000 clones, around nine tenths seen once. Sequenced: CD4+ T cells from PBMCs. The clonotype was recovered from a woman aged 25 to 39 with major depressive disorder. This chain joins TRBV7-2 and TRBJ2-1; 10 bases agree with TRBD2. The CDR3 region is CASSLGTGTSDSYNEQFF. The CDR3 DNA follows: TGTGCCAGCAGCTTGGGGACCGGGACTAGCGACTCCTACAATGAGCAGTTCTTC.